This paragraph covers one TCR beta chain sequence. With 10 bases removed from V and 0 bases from J, the gap between germline ends came to 16 bases. CDR3 length: 15 amino acids. Germline values: CDR1 MDHEN, CDR2 SYDVKM. Unique molecular identifiers were built into the TCRbeta library. Via MiXCR, TCRdb re-called the PCR reads, giving one row per CDR3 protein. The data contain roughly 590,000 distinct CDR3 sequences, roughly 15% of them singletons. The data originate from a study of T-cell reconstitution after alpha-beta-depleted transplantation in children. The TCR was taken from a human donor who donated a stem cell graft to a child with acute myeloid leukemia. The chain carries TRBV28 and TRBJ2-1, with D maybe TRBD1 (5 bases). Sequenced material: PBMCs from the stem cell graft donor, taken from the stem cell graft. The CDR3: CATPTELYSYNEQFF. The CDR3 nucleotides read TGTGCCACCCCGACAGAGCTTTACTCCTACAATGAGCAGTTCTTC.